Here is one TCR beta chain with its context. Patients from Seattle were sampled longitudinally, starting during active infection. Trimming took 6 bases from V and 6 from J; bases not matched to a gene: 7. The CDR3 spans 15 residues. The germline gives CDR1 KGHSH, CDR2 LQKENI. This sample was taken from a study of blood T cell repertoires in COVID-19. For the study at large: The United States, Italy and Spain provided the acute and convalescent COVID-19 samples. T cells, B-cell-depleted T cells, or PBMCs provided the cDNA or gDNA that served as material.

Source study methods: Estimated nucleated cell counts came from reference gene primer amplification. The method was immunoSEQ multiplex PCR; TCRdb's version includes in-frame clones alone and lacks a portion of them. Clone size and V and J calls were adopted from that table, with D and trimming inferred from the DNA. Counted here are fewer than 250,000 clones, roughly 84% occurring once; the ten biggest clones make up roughly 10%. This receptor was identified in a woman older than 75 with COVID-19, enrolled during active disease. The V call is TRBV18, the J call TRBJ1-6, with 8 bases fitting TRBD1. Sequenced sample: peripheral blood. In DNA form, the CDR3 reads TGTGCCAGCTCCCCGGGGGACAGGCTTAATTCACCCCTCCACTTT. Translation: CASSPGDRLNSPLHF.